These 21 T cell receptor beta chains came from one sample sequenced in a study of T cells in Graves' hyperthyroidism and ophthalmopathy. Amplification of TCR beta CDR3 regions was performed using RNA transcripts as template. First-round RT-PCR with HTBI primers amplified the TCR CDR3 region. TCRdb passed the multiplex PCR reads through MiXCR, listing each CDR3 protein once. The table shows roughly 600,000 distinct CDR3 sequences, with more than 14% occurring only once. The specimen sequenced was blood. These receptor sequences come from a woman aged 50 to 65 with Graves' ophthalmopathy.

The V and J genes are TRBV6-6 and TRBJ1-2; 10 bases map to TRBD1. The germline V gene has CDR1 MNHNY and CDR2 SVGAGI (reference sequence). V lost 0 bases, J lost 4 bases, and 5 bases stayed unmatched. The CDR3 sequence is 16 residues long. This chain's CDR3 is CASSYSRDRGVYGYTF. Written as DNA, the CDR3 is TGTGCCAGCAGTTACTCGCGGGACAGGGGTGTCTATGGCTACACCTTC.

This clonotype was seen ten or more times. This chain connects TRBV7-9 to TRBJ2-7; 10 bases match TRBD1. The CDR3 has 14 residues. V shed 5 bases, J shed 4 bases, and the junction held 5 bases outside the gene matches. The V gene's germline CDR1 is SEHNR and CDR2 FQNEAQ (reference sequence). The CDR3 here is CASSPGTGEYEQYF. The CDR3 DNA reads TGTGCCAGCAGCCCCGGGACAGGGGAGTACGAGCAGTACTTC.

This clonotype was counted at least ten times. The chain uses TRBV6-2 or TRBV6-3 and TRBJ1-1; D not certain. CDR3 length: 14 amino acids. Trimming removed 6 bases at V and 3 bases at J, with 14 bases between. Germline V CDR1 and CDR2: MNHEY, SVGEGT. CDR3 amino acids: CASSQLRVDTEAFF. CDR3 sequence (DNA): TGTGCCAGCAGCCAACTACGGGTCGACACTGAAGCTTTCTTT.

This clonotype occurred many times. The CDR3 loop reads CASSLAGANDLKYF. The DNA of the CDR3 is TGTGCCAGCAGTTTGGCAGGGGCTAACGACCTGAAGTACTTC. V usage is TRBV28 and J usage is TRBJ2-4, with D perhaps TRBD1 (6 bases). Trimming shortened V by 3 bases and J by 14 bases, and 20 bases separated the two germline ends. This CDR3 comprises 14 residues. The germline gives CDR1 MDHEN, CDR2 SYDVKM.

The chain employs TRBV20-1 and TRBJ1-5; maybe TRBD1 (5 bases). The germline V and J ends were trimmed by 4 bases and 0 bases, with 22 bases remaining between them. From germline, CDR1 is DFQATT and CDR2 SNEGSKA (reference sequence). The CDR3 consists of 18 residues. The CDR3 loop is CSATLPGASHHSNQPQHF. CDR3 DNA: TGCAGTGCTACCTTACCCGGGGCGTCCCATCATAGCAATCAGCCCCAGCATTTT.

This clonotype was recorded at least ten times. This chain joins TRBV5-1 and TRBJ2-2; D possibly corresponds to TRBD2 (6 bases). The CDR3 loop spans 18 amino acids. The germline V gene encodes CDR1 SGHRS and CDR2 YFSETQ. V shed 0 bases and J shed 6 bases, with 21 bases lying between them. CDR3 DNA sequence: TGCGCCAGCAGCTTGGCGCGACTAGGAATCAGAGGTTCCGGGGAGCTGTTTTTT. Translated, it gives CASSLARLGIRGSGELFF.

This clonotype was counted ten times or more. Here the CDR3 reads CASSLEGGIIGYTF. CDR3 nucleotide sequence: TGCGCCAGCAGCTTGGAGGGGGGGATTATCGGCTACACCTTC. The chain joins TRBV5-1 to TRBJ1-2; TRBD1 might be the D (6 bases). The CDR3 loop spans 14 amino acids. Germline CDR1 reads SGHRS; CDR2 reads YFSETQ. V was trimmed by 0 bases and J by 8 bases, leaving 14 bases between them.

As for this clonotype: Just one base apart from a much larger clone, this may be a read error. The final CDR3 position lacks the conserved phenylalanine or tryptophan, pointing to a likely read error. This chain links TRBV3-1 with TRBJ2-5; D gene uncertain. Germline values: CDR1 LGHDT, CDR2 YNNKEL (reference sequence). The V end was cut by 4 bases, the J end by 0 bases, with 6 bases between. CDR3 length: 13 residues. The CDR3 bases are TGTGCCAGCAGCCTACCTTACCAAGAGACCCAGTACCTC. Encoded protein: CASSLPYQETQYL.

In its sample, this clonotype was seen many times. The J gene is TRBJ1-2, the V gene TRBV10-3; 10 bases line up with TRBD1. The V and J ends lost 2 bases and 4 bases, in that order; junction bases with no gene match: 10. The CDR3 spans 17 residues. Germline CDR1 ENHRY, CDR2 SYGVKD. The CDR3 sequence: CAISELRDRGRSYGYTF. The CDR3 DNA reads TGTGCCATCAGTGAGCTACGCGACAGGGGGCGCAGCTATGGCTACACCTTC.

This clonotype was seen at least ten times. V and J are TRBV11-2 and TRBJ1-2; perhaps TRBD1 as D (6 bases). The length of the CDR3 is 13 residues. The V and J ends lost 6 bases and 6 bases respectively, with 14 bases between them. Per germline, CDR1 SGHAT and CDR2 FQNNGV. The CDR3 DNA reads as TGTGCCAGCAGTTCGGACAGTATTCATGGCTACACCTTC. Amino acids: CASSSDSIHGYTF.

This clonotype was counted ten times or more. The genes are TRBV30 and TRBJ2-5; possibly TRBD2 for D (5 bases). Germline V gives CDR1 GTSNPN, CDR2 SVGIG (reference sequence). V was cut by 1 base and J by 4 bases, with 10 bases left in between. The CDR3 consists of 13 residues. For the CDR3, the DNA is TGTGCCTGGAGTGACCGGGGTGGAGAGACCCAGTACTTC. Protein sequence: CAWSDRGGETQYF.

Only a few counts were recorded for this clonotype. V and J are TRBV20-1 and TRBJ1-1; D gene uncertain. Per the germline V gene, CDR1 is DFQATT and CDR2 is SNEGSKA (reference sequence). The germline V and J ends were trimmed by 1 base and 9 bases, with 9 bases remaining between them. CDR3 length: 11 amino acids. The DNA of the CDR3 is TGCAGTGCTAGAGCGTCGGGGAAAGCTTTCTTT. This translates into CSARASGKAFF.

This clonotype was picked up many times. The chain has TRBV6-2 or TRBV6-3 and TRBJ2-2; weak D call: TRBD1 (5 bases). Deletions cut 8 bases from V and 1 base from J, with 17 bases between. The CDR3 is 16 residues long. CDR1 and CDR2 from the germline V gene are MNHEY and SVGEGT. In DNA, the CDR3 is TGTGCCAGCTCCATTCACGACAGATTGAACACCGGGGAGCTGTTTTTT. It specifies CASSIHDRLNTGELFF.

This clonotype was detected a few times. The rearrangement joins TRBV7-9 to TRBJ1-4; TRBD1 is a possible D gene (5 bases). V shed 1 base and J shed 7 bases, with 13 bases lying between them. Germline V gene data show CDR1 as SEHNR and CDR2 as FQNEAQ (reference sequence). The CDR3 runs to 15 residues. The CDR3 region has the DNA TGTGCCAGCAGCTTAGTCGGGACCCGGGCTGAAAAACTGTTTTTT. This sequence encodes CASSLVGTRAEKLFF.

The chain couples TRBV9 to TRBJ2-5; 9 bases fit TRBD2. Per germline, CDR1 SGDLS and CDR2 YYNGEE. J lost 5 bases, V lost 1 base, and 6 bases had no gene match. This CDR3 spans 15 amino acids. This chain's CDR3 is CASSVNSGSSETQYF. CDR3 DNA sequence: TGTGCCAGCAGCGTAAATAGCGGGAGCAGTGAGACCCAGTACTTC.

There are a few counts of this clonotype. This rearrangement joins TRBV27 to TRBJ2-2; D is perhaps TRBD1 (6 bases). The germline gives CDR1 MNHEY, CDR2 SMNVEV (reference sequence). Between the trimmed V and J ends, which lost 6 bases and 4 bases, there was a span of 15 bases. This CDR3 comprises 15 residues. The CDR3 is CASREQGTVTGELFF. CDR3 DNA: TGTGCCAGCAGGGAACAGGGTACGGTCACCGGGGAGCTGTTTTTT.

This clonotype came up many times. This chain uses TRBV28 with TRBJ2-1; 7 bases agree with TRBD2. After removal of 6 bases from V and 6 bases from J, the junction contained 11 bases not matched to a gene. Germline-derived CDR1 and CDR2 are MDHEN and SYDVKM. This CDR3 region has 15 residues. The CDR3 nucleotides are TGTGCCAGCAGCGACCGGGGAGGGCCGATCAATGAGCAGTTCTTC. It yields the protein CASSDRGGPINEQFF.

Ten or more counts support this clonotype. Here the CDR3 DNA reads TGCGGGGGGACTAGCGGCCTCAATGAGCAGTTCTTC. Protein: CGGTSGLNEQFF. The V gene is TRBV4-1, the J gene TRBJ2-1; 11 bases are shared with TRBD2. The CDR3 contains 12 residues. Germline assignment: CDR1 MGHRA and CDR2 YSYEKL.

About this clonotype itself: Being one base from a much bigger clone, this may be a read error. The CDR3 DNA sequence: TGTGCCACACGGACAGATGGTACTGAAGCTTTCTTT. Its protein is CATRTDGTEAFF. V is TRBV12-3 or TRBV12-4 and J is TRBJ1-1, with D possibly matching TRBD1 (6 bases). With 10 bases removed from V and 5 bases from J, the gap between germline ends came to 14 bases. The CDR3 covers 12 residues.

Many counts were recorded for this clonotype. The chain carries TRBV28 and TRBJ1-2; D is undetermined. V was clipped by 6 bases and J by 8 bases, with 13 bases between them. Germline V gene lookup returns CDR1 MDHEN and CDR2 SYDVKM. The CDR3 runs 12 residues. The CDR3 reads CASRSGYLGYTF. CDR3 sequence (DNA): TGTGCCAGCAGGTCCGGGTATTTAGGCTACACCTTC.

This clonotype came up many times. The chain links TRBV6-2 or TRBV6-3 to TRBJ2-7, with D possibly matching TRBD2 (7 bases). This CDR3 spans 16 amino acids. Germline V lookup: CDR1 MNHEY, CDR2 SVGEGT. Trimming pared 6 bases from V and 3 bases from J, leaving 21 bases between. The CDR3 sequence is CASRGAAGVVFYEQYF. In nucleotides, the CDR3 is TGTGCCAGCAGGGGGGCTGCGGGAGTCGTTTTCTACGAGCAGTACTTC.